The 30 T cell receptor beta chains listed next were all sequenced from one sample in a study of CD8+ T cells in alopecia areata. Treatment indicated: oral pan-JAK inhibitor, 5-10 mg twice daily. TCR sequencing used cDNA made by reverse transcription of extracted RNA. TCRdb's table, derived via immunoSEQ multiplex PCR, lists solely in-frame clones and lacks some. Here the sample spans under 200,000 clones, around 71% being singletons. The source was CD4+ T cells sorted from blood, collected at week 4, from a patient treated with tofacitinib. The receptors stem from a human donor with alopecia areata.

The chain couples TRBV7-6 to TRBJ2-7; the D is unclear. Trimming took 1 base from V and 3 from J, leaving 4 bases between them. The CDR3 totals 12 residues. The germline CDR1 and CDR2 sequences are SGHVS and FNYEAQ. The CDR3 loop is CASSLVGYEQYF. The DNA of the CDR3 is TGTGCCAGCAGCTTAGTGGGCTACGAGCAGTACTTC. Based on the CDR3 plus reference TRBV7-6 and TRBJ2-7, the full variable domain is GAGVSQSPRYKVTKRGQDVALRCDPISGHVSLYWYRQALGQGPEFLTYFNYEAQQDKSGLPNDRFSAERPEGSISTLTIQRTEQRDSAMYRCASSLVGYEQYFGPGTRLTVT.

This sequence joins TRBV18 and TRBJ1-1, with TRBD1 as a possible D gene (6 bases). Germline CDR1 and CDR2: KGHSH and LQKENI. The ends were cut back, 4 bases at V and 5 bases at J, with 8 bases in the middle. This CDR3 has 12 residues. The CDR3 spells CASSLDRTEAFF. CDR3 DNA: TGTGCCAGCTCACTGGACAGAACTGAAGCTTTCTTT.

This clone was counted a few times. The CDR3 bases are TGCAGCGTTGAAGAGGGCAGGGGGCCCAATGAGCAGTTCTTC. Its translation: CSVEEGRGPNEQFF. The chain joins TRBV29-1 to TRBJ2-1; 8 nucleotides line up with TRBD1. The J segment lost 6 bases and the V segment lost 0 bases, leaving 4 bases of the junction unmatched. The CDR3 is made up of 14 amino acids. CDR1 is SQVTM and CDR2 is ANQGSEA in the germline V gene.

V is TRBV5-1 and J is TRBJ1-4, with 9 positions matching TRBD1. The CDR3 contains 18 residues. Germline V gene data show CDR1 as SGHRS and CDR2 as YFSETQ. Unmatched junction bases numbered 13, after V lost 3 bases and J lost 4 bases. The CDR3 loop reads CASSSGTGRVAFNEKLFF. The CDR3 nucleotides read TGCGCCAGCAGCTCCGGGACAGGGAGGGTCGCCTTTAATGAAAAACTGTTTTTT.

In regard to this clone: Other DNA sequences of this sample code for an identical CDR3. The chain is built from TRBV30 and TRBJ2-2; no clear D gene. Trimming cost V 0 bases and J 6 bases, with 2 bases left between them. Germline V gene sequence: CDR1 GTSNPN, CDR2 SVGIG (reference sequence). CDR3 length equals 11 residues. The CDR3 DNA reads as TGTGCCTGGAGTGTCCCCGGGGAGCTGTTTTTT. Its protein product is CAWSVPGELFF.

There are a few counts of this clone. The genes are TRBV12-5 and TRBJ2-7; 9 bases fit TRBD2. The V segment lost 6 bases and the J segment 3 bases; nucleotides outside the gene matches: 9. Germline-derived CDR1 and CDR2 are LGHNT and FRNRAP. CDR3 size: 15 residues. The CDR3 is CASGPSGGSNYEQYF. CDR3 in DNA: TGTGCTAGTGGACCAAGCGGGGGGTCCAACTACGAGCAGTACTTC.

This clone was counted only a few times. The rearrangement uses TRBV6-6 and TRBJ2-5, with TRBD2 matching over 14 bases. The ends lost 5 bases at V and 2 bases at J; junction bases unmatched: 4. From germline, CDR1 is MNHNY and CDR2 SVGAGI (reference sequence). There are 16 residues in the CDR3. CDR3 coding DNA: TGTGCCAGCAGTCCTCGACTAGCGGGGGGGCAAGAGACCCAGTACTTC. Translated: CASSPRLAGGQETQYF.

This clone was observed a few times. The chain joins TRBV5-1 to TRBJ2-7; perhaps D is TRBD1 or TRBD2 (5 bases each). This CDR3 region has 14 residues. V lost 0 bases and J lost 3, with 10 bases in between. Germline V CDR1 and CDR2: SGHRS, YFSETQ. CDR3 sequence reads: CASSLVAGSYEQYF. CDR3 nucleotide sequence: TGCGCCAGCAGCTTGGTGGCAGGGAGCTACGAGCAGTACTTC.

Points on this clone: The junction does not match germline at one end; this may be a read error. The chain couples TRBV4-1 to TRBJ1-2, with D unclear. CDR1 is MGHRA, CDR2 YSYEKL, per germline. This CDR3 is 13 amino acids long. In DNA form, the CDR3 reads TGTGCCAGCAGCCAATTACAGTCACATGGCTACACCTTC. Amino acid sequence: CASSQLQSHGYTF.

The chain uses TRBV29-1 and TRBJ2-1; TRBD1 agrees at 9 bases. The CDR3 extends over 14 amino acids. The germline gives CDR1 SQVTM, CDR2 ANQGSEA. V lost 5 bases, J lost 7 bases, and 9 bases stayed unmatched. CDR3 coding DNA: TGCAGCGTTCTAGGGGACAGGGCACAGAATGAGCAGTTCTTC. Residues: CSVLGDRAQNEQFF.

This clone was found a few times. V gene TRBV30 combines with J gene TRBJ1-1, with a weak D call TRBD1 (6 bases). The V end lost 3 bases, the J end lost 1 base, and 18 bases lay between the germline ends. This CDR3 spans 16 amino acids. Germline V lookup: CDR1 GTSNPN, CDR2 SVGIG (reference sequence). The chain's CDR3 is CAWSFHLRGQNTEAFF. The CDR3 region has the DNA TGTGCCTGGAGCTTCCACCTCAGGGGTCAGAACACTGAAGCTTTCTTT.

The chain carries TRBV27 and TRBJ2-5; TRBD2 agrees at 12 bases. The J segment lost 1 base and the V segment lost 5 bases, leaving 8 bases of the junction unmatched. The CDR3 consists of 17 residues. The germline gives CDR1 MNHEY, CDR2 SMNVEV (reference sequence). CDR3 protein: CASSARLAGAPQETQYF. The CDR3 DNA reads as TGTGCCAGCAGTGCGAGACTAGCGGGGGCGCCCCAAGAGACCCAGTACTTC.

V gene TRBV7-6 combines with J gene TRBJ2-7; no clear D. The CDR3 sequence is 12 residues long. Looked up from germline, CDR1 is SGHVS and CDR2 is FNYEAQ. Trimming removed 5 bases from V and 7 bases from J, with 12 bases in between. In DNA form, the CDR3 reads TGTGCCAGCAGCCTCCCGTACGAGGAGCAGTACTTC. It yields the protein CASSLPYEEQYF.

The V call is TRBV29-1, the J call TRBJ1-2; D gene unclear. The length of the CDR3 is 13 residues. The germline gives CDR1 SQVTM, CDR2 ANQGSEA. Trimming took off 4 bases at V and 2 bases at J, with 11 bases between the two ends. The CDR3 is CSVVRAGNYGYTF. The DNA for the CDR3 is TGCAGCGTTGTTCGGGCAGGCAACTATGGCTACACCTTC.

The V gene is TRBV7-9, the J gene TRBJ2-7, with D possibly matching TRBD1 (6 bases). Germline values: CDR1 SEHNR, CDR2 FQNEAQ (reference sequence). The length of the CDR3 is 13 residues. With 5 bases removed from V and 6 bases from J, the gap between germline ends came to 14 bases. The CDR3 is CASSPGQSFEQYF. The CDR3 DNA reads TGTGCCAGCAGCCCGGGACAATCGTTCGAGCAGTACTTC.

This rearrangement joins TRBV6-6 to TRBJ1-6; possible D gene TRBD1, 5 bases. The CDR3 loop spans 14 amino acids. The germline CDR1 and CDR2 sequences are MNHNY and SVGAGI (reference sequence). Trimming removed 2 bases at V and 6 bases at J, with 8 bases between. The CDR3 sequence: CASSYEGFNSPLHF. The CDR3 coding sequence is TGTGCCAGCAGTTACGAGGGGTTTAATTCACCCCTCCACTTT.

The CDR3 DNA reads TGTGCCTGGAGTACAGGGTTTTGGAACGGCTACACCTTC. This gives the protein CAWSTGFWNGYTF. V and J are TRBV30 and TRBJ1-2; D may be TRBD1 (6 bases). The germline gives CDR1 GTSNPN, CDR2 SVGIG (reference sequence). V was shortened by 2 bases and J by 8 bases, with 15 bases between the two germline ends. There are 13 residues in the CDR3.

The chain joins TRBV7-2 to TRBJ2-7, with 7 bases lining up with TRBD1. In germline, CDR1 is SGHTA, CDR2 FQGNSA. Trimming removed 5 bases from V and 2 bases from J; junction bases left unmatched: 12. This CDR3 spans 16 amino acids. The CDR3 protein is CASSTIPGQRTYEQYF. For the CDR3, the DNA is TGTGCCAGCAGCACTATACCGGGACAGCGCACCTACGAGCAGTACTTC.

This chain uses TRBV9 with TRBJ1-6; 8 nucleotides line up with TRBD1. After removal of 0 bases from V and 7 bases from J, the junction contained 3 bases not matched to a gene. CDR1 is SGDLS, CDR2 YYNGEE, per germline. This CDR3 contains 15 residues. CDR3 residues: CASSVGTGGNSPLHF. The CDR3 nucleotides are TGTGCCAGCAGCGTAGGAACAGGGGGGAATTCACCCCTCCACTTT.

The rearrangement uses TRBV30 and TRBJ1-3; weak D call: TRBD1 (6 bases). The CDR3 is 14 amino acids. Between the trimmed V and J ends, which lost 0 bases and 2 bases, there was a span of 8 bases. Germline CDR1 GTSNPN, CDR2 SVGIG (reference sequence). CDR3 residues: CAWSVPGAGNTIYF. CDR3 sequence (DNA): TGTGCCTGGAGTGTACCAGGGGCTGGAAACACCATATATTTT.

This clone appeared a few times. The V and J genes are TRBV2 and TRBJ2-3; D is possibly TRBD1 (5 bases). Germline loops: CDR1 SNHLY, CDR2 FYNNEI. V lost 2 bases and J 5 bases, leaving 8 bases between the germline ends. The CDR3 is made up of 13 amino acids. This chain's CDR3 is CASSEQGGDTQYF. The CDR3 coding sequence is TGTGCCAGCAGTGAACAGGGCGGAGATACGCAGTATTTT.

The rearrangement links TRBV7-2 to TRBJ2-5; D perhaps matches TRBD2 (6 bases). CDR1 is SGHTA and CDR2 is FQGNSA in the germline V gene. With 4 bases removed from V and 5 bases from J, the gap between germline ends came to 11 bases. The CDR3 is 13 amino acids. The CDR3 nucleotides are TGTGCCAGCAGCTATGTTCGGGGGGAGACCCAGTACTTC. Its translation: CASSYVRGETQYF.

The genes are TRBV4-2 and TRBJ2-2; 8 bases agree with TRBD2. Germline V gives CDR1 LGHNA, CDR2 YNFKEQ. This CDR3 is built from 17 residues. The V segment lost 0 bases and the J segment 4 bases; nucleotides outside the gene matches: 7. The CDR3 nucleotides are TGTGCCAGCAGCCAAGAACCGGGACTAGGCGGCACCGGGGAGCTGTTTTTT. It specifies CASSQEPGLGGTGELFF.

This chain uses TRBV6-5 with TRBJ2-5; D may be TRBD1 (5 bases). Germline V lookup: CDR1 MNHEY, CDR2 SVGAGI. With 6 bases removed from V and 3 bases from J, the gap between germline ends came to 17 bases. The CDR3 is 15 residues long. As DNA, the CDR3 is TGTGCCAGCAGGCAGGGTGGAGATATCGAAGAGACCCAGTACTTC. Its translation: CASRQGGDIEETQYF.

J is TRBJ2-1 and V is TRBV11-2; a weak D match, TRBD2 (5 bases). Germline-derived CDR1 and CDR2 are SGHAT and FQNNGV. Trimming removed 5 bases at V and 4 bases at J, with 15 bases between. The CDR3 spans 15 residues. The CDR3 DNA is TGTGCCAGCAGCCCTAGAGGGCCCCAATACAATGAGCAGTTCTTC. It translates to CASSPRGPQYNEQFF.

V gene TRBV25-1 combines with J gene TRBJ2-2; possible D gene TRBD2, 5 bases. V gave up 7 bases and J gave up 3 bases, with 9 bases separating them. CDR1 and CDR2 (germline): MGHDK, SYGVNS. The length of the CDR3 is 13 residues. In DNA form, the CDR3 reads TGTGCCAGCACTGGGAGAGACACCGGGGAGCTGTTTTTT. It encodes CASTGRDTGELFF.

On this clone: The same CDR3 is also encoded by other DNA sequences in this sample. The chain joins TRBV6-5 to TRBJ1-2; D unresolved. The CDR3 extends over 12 amino acids. The V end was cut by 5 bases, the J end by 5 bases, with 9 bases between. Germline V gene sequence: CDR1 MNHEY, CDR2 SVGAGI. CDR3: CASSRGFYGYTF. The CDR3 DNA follows: TGTGCCAGCAGTCGAGGGTTTTATGGCTACACCTTC.

The chain has TRBV27 and TRBJ1-6, with 12 nucleotides matching TRBD1. Losses at the gene ends were 4 bases for V and 1 base for J; bases not matched to a gene: 8. The CDR3 has 19 amino acids. Germline values: CDR1 MNHEY, CDR2 SMNVEV (reference sequence). CDR3 residues: CASSSKGQGASSYNSPLHF. In DNA form, the CDR3 reads TGTGCCAGCAGTTCCAAGGGACAGGGGGCGAGTTCCTATAATTCACCCCTCCACTTT.

The table lists this clone with a few counts. The rearrangement links TRBV18 to TRBJ2-5, with a possible D match to TRBD2 (6 bases). V was clipped by 5 bases and J by 3 bases, with 10 bases between them. This CDR3 has 13 amino acids. Germline V CDR1 and CDR2: KGHSH, LQKENI. This CDR3 is CASSLAVEETQYF. The DNA of the CDR3 is TGTGCCAGCTCATTAGCGGTTGAAGAGACCCAGTACTTC.

This clone has more than one count but fewer than ten. The rearrangement uses TRBV5-1 and TRBJ2-7; maybe TRBD2 (5 bases). The CDR3 is made up of 13 amino acids. V gave up 2 bases and J gave up 2 bases, with 8 bases separating them. Germline values: CDR1 SGHRS, CDR2 YFSETQ. The CDR3 nucleotides read TGCGCCAGCAGCTTTTCCGGGGCCTACGAGCAGTACTTC. It translates to CASSFSGAYEQYF. Combining the CDR3 with reference TRBV5-1 and TRBJ2-7 gives the whole variable domain KAGVTQTPRYLIKTRGQQVTLSCSPISGHRSVSWYQQTPGQGLQFLFEYFSETQRNKGNFPGRFSGRQFSNSRSEMNVSTLELGDSALYLCASSFSGAYEQYFGPGTRLTVT.